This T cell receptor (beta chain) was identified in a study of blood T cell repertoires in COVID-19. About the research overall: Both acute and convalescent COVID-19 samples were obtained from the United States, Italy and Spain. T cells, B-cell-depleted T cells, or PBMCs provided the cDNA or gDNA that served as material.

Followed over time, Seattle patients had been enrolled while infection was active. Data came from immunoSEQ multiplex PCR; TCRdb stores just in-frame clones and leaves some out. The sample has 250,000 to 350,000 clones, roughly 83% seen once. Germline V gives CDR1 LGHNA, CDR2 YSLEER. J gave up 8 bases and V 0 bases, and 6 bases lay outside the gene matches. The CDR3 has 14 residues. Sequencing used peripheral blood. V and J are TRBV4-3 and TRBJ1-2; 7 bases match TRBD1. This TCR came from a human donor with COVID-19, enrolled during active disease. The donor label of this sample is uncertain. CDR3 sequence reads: CASSQEVRGRGYTF. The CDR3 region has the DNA TGCGCCAGCAGCCAAGAAGTAAGGGGGCGCGGCTACACCTTC.